This entry describes one T cell receptor (beta chain). The data were taken from a study of blood T cell repertoires in COVID-19. Study-wide background: Samples came from the United States, Italy and Spain, spanning acute and convalescent COVID-19. T cells, B-cell-depleted T cells, or PBMCs provided the cDNA or gDNA that served as material.

As originally analysed: From reference gene primer amplification, estimates of nucleated cell counts were derived. TCRdb keeps only in-frame clones here, not all; method: immunoSEQ multiplex PCR. The D gene and trimming were derived from the DNA, and the V and J assignments and clone size from that table. Among approximately 5,000 clones listed, around 85% were seen once. This receptor was obtained from a human donor in a cohort sampled during active COVID-19. What was sequenced was peripheral blood.

This chain's CDR3 is CASTPPIGEAFF. CDR3 nucleotide sequence: TGTGCCAGCACCCCCCCGATCGGGGAAGCTTTCTTT. The V and J genes are TRBV28 and TRBJ1-1, with D hard to call. The germline CDR1 and CDR2 sequences are MDHEN and SYDVKM. The CDR3 loop spans 12 amino acids. With 7 bases removed from V and 8 bases from J, the gap between germline ends came to 14 bases.